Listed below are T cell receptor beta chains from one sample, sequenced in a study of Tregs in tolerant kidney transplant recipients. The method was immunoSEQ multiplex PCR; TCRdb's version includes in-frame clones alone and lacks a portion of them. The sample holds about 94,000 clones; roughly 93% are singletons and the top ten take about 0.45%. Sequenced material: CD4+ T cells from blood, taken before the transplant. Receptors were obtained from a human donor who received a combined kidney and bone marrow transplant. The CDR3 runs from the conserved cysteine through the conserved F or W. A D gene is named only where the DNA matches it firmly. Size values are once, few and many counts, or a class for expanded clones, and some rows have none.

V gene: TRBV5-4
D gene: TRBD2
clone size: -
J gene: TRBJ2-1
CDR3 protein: CASSRPSGGARNEQFF
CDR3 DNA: TGTGCCAGCAGCAGACCTAGCGGGGGGGCTAGGAATGAGCAGTTCTTC

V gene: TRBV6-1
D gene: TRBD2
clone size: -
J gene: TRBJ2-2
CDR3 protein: CASSELAGRTGELFF
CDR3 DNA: TGTGCCAGCAGTGAATTAGCGGGAAGGACCGGGGAGCTGTTTTTT

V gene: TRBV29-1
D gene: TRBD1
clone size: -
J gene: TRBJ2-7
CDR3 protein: CSVYGTGHYEQYF
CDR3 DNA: TGCAGCGTTTACGGGACAGGGCACTACGAGCAGTACTTC

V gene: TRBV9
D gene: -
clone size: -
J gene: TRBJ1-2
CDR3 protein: CASSVAGAGDYYGYTF
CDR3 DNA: TGTGCCAGCAGCGTAGCAGGGGCTGGGGATTACTATGGCTACACCTTC

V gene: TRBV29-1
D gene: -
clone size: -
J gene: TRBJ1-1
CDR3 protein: CSVAGGLEAFF
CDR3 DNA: TGCAGCGTTGCGGGGGGCTTAGAAGCTTTCTTT

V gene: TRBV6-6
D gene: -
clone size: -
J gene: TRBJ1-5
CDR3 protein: CASGYGQSNQPQHF
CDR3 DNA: TGTGCCAGCGGCTACGGACAGAGCAATCAGCCCCAGCATTTT

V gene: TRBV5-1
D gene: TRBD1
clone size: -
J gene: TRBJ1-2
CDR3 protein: CASSPQGTGRFSGYTF
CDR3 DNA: TGCGCCAGCAGCCCCCAGGGGACAGGACGTTTTTCGGGCTACACCTTC

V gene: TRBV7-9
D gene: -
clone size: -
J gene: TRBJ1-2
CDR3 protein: CASSPTEYGYTF
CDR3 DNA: TGTGCCAGCAGCCCGACAGAATATGGCTACACCTTC

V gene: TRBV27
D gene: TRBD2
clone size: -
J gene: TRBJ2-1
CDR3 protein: CASSLGLAGVYYNEQFF
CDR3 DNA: TGTGCCAGCAGTTTGGGACTAGCGGGGGTTTACTACAATGAGCAGTTCTTC

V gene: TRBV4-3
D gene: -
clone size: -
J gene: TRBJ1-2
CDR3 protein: CASSQEGTGPNYGYTF
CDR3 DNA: TGCGCCAGCAGCCAAGAAGGAACAGGGCCTAACTATGGCTACACCTTC

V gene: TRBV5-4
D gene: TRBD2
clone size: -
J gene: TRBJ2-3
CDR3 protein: CASSLTLAGAGTDTQYF
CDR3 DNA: TGTGCCAGCAGCTTGACCCTAGCGGGAGCTGGCACAGATACGCAGTATTTT

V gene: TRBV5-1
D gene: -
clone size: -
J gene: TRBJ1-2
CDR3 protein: CASSLAPNSPYGYTF
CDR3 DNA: TGCGCCAGCAGCTTGGCTCCCAACTCACCTTATGGCTACACCTTC

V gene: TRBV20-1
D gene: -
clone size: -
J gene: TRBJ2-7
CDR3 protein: CSATGSEQYF
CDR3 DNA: TGCAGTGCTACAGGTTCCGAGCAGTACTTC

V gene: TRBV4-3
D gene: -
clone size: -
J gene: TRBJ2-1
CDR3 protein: CASSPLGRGDEQFF
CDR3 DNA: TGCGCCAGCAGCCCCCTCGGCAGGGGAGATGAGCAGTTCTTC

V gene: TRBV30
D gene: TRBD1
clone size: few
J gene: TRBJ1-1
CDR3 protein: CAWDETGFAEAFF
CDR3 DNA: TGTGCCTGGGATGAGACAGGGTTCGCTGAAGCTTTCTTT

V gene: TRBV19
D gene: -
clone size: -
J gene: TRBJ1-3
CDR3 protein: CASSIGGNSGNTIYF
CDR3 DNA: TGTGCCAGTAGTATCGGGGGAAACTCTGGAAACACCATATATTTT

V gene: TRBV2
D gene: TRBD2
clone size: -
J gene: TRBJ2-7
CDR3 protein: CASSRLAGTYEQYF
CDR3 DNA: TGTGCCAGCAGTCGACTAGCGGGAACCTACGAGCAGTACTTC

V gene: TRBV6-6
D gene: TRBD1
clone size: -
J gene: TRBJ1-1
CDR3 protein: CASSLSDRVNTEAFF
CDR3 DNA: TGTGCCAGCAGTTTATCGGACAGGGTGAACACTGAAGCTTTCTTT

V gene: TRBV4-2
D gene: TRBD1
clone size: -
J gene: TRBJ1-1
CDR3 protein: CASSPGQAYFSTEAFF
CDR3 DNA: TGTGCCAGCAGCCCCGGACAGGCCTATTTTAGCACTGAAGCTTTCTTT

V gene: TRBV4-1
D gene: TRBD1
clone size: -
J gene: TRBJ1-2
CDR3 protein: CASSQLDREDYGYTF
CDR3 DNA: TGCGCCAGCAGCCAATTGGACAGGGAGGACTATGGCTACACCTTC

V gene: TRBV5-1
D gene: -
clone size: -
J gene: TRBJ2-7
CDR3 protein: CASTLRLAGEQYF
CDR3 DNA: TGCGCCAGCACCCTACGATTGGCGGGCGAGCAGTACTTC

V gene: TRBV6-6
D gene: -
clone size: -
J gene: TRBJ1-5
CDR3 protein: CASNSGVGNQPQHF
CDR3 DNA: TGTGCCAGCAACTCAGGGGTGGGCAATCAGCCCCAGCATTTT

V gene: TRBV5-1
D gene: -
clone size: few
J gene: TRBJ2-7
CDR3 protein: CASSLVQGGIGGGFYEQYF
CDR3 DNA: TGCGCCAGCAGCTTGGTTCAAGGGGGCATCGGCGGGGGGTTCTACGAGCAGTACTTC

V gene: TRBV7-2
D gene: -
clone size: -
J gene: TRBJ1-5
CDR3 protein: CASSPGMGSNQPQHF
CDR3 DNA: TGTGCCAGCAGCCCAGGGATGGGGAGCAATCAGCCCCAGCATTTT

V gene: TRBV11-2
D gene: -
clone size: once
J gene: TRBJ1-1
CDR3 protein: CASSLPYREIKAFF
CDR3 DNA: TGTGCCAGCAGCTTACCCTACAGGGAGATTAAAGCTTTCTTT

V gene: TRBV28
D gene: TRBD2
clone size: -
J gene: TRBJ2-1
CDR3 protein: CASSLGKRGDNEQFF
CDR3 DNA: TGTGCCAGCAGTTTAGGGAAGCGGGGGGATAATGAGCAGTTCTTC

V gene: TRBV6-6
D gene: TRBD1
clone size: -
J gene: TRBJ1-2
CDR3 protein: CASRQRDRYYGYTF
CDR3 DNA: TGTGCCAGCAGACAACGGGACAGATACTATGGCTACACCTTC

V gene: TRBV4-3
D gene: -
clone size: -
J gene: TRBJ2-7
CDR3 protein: CAGSQGAQGGYEQYF
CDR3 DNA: TGCGCCGGCAGCCAAGGGGCACAGGGTGGATACGAGCAGTACTTC

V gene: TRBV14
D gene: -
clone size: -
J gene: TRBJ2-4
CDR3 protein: CASSQVPTAGHPDIQYF
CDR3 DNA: TGTGCCAGCAGCCAAGTCCCTACGGCGGGGCACCCGGACATTCAGTACTTC

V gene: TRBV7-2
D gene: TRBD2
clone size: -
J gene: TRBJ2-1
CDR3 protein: CASSTGLAALLHEQFF
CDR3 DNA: TGTGCCAGCAGCACGGGACTAGCGGCCCTATTGCATGAGCAGTTCTTC

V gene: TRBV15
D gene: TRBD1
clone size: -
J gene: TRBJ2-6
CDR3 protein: CATSRDRAGANVLTF
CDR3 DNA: TGTGCCACCAGCCGCGACAGGGCTGGGGCCAACGTCCTGACTTTC

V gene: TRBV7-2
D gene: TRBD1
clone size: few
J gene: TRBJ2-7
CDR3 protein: CASRTQGARSYEQYF
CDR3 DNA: TGTGCCAGCAGGACGCAGGGGGCGCGATCCTACGAGCAGTACTTC

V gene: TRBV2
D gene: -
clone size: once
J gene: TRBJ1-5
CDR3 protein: CASADINNQPQHF
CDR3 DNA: TGTGCCAGCGCTGACATTAACAATCAGCCCCAGCATTTT

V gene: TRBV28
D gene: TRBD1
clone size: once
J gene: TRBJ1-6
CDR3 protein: CASSATQGERSPLHF
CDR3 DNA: TGTGCCAGCAGTGCTACTCAGGGGGAGCGATCACCCCTCCACTTT